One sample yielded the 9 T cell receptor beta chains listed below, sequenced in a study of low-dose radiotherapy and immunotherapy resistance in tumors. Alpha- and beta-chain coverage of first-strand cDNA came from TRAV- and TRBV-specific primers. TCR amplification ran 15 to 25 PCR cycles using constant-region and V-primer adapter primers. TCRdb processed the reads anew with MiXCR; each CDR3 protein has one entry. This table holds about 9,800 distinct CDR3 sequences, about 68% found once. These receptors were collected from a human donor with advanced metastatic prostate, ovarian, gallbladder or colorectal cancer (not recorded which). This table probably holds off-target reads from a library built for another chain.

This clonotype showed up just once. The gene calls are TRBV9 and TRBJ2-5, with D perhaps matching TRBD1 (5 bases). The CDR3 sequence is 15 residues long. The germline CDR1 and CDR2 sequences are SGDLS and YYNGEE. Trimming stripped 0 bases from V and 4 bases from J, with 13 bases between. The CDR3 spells CASSVVGSQGETQYF. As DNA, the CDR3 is TGTGCCAGCAGCGTAGTTGGGTCCCAGGGAGAGACCCAGTACTTC.

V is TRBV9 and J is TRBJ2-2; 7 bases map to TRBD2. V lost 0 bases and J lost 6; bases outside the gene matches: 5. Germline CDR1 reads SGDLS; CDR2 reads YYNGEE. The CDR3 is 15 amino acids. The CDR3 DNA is TGTGCCAGCAGCGTAGGGACTAGAGGGGCCGGGGAGCTGTTTTTT. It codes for CASSVGTRGAGELFF. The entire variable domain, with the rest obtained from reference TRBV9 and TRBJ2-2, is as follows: DSGVTQTPKHLITATGQRVTLRCSPRSGDLSVYWYQQSLDQGLQFLIQYYNGEERAKGNILERFSAQQFPDLHSELNLSSLELGDSALYFCASSVGTRGAGELFFGEGSRLTVL.

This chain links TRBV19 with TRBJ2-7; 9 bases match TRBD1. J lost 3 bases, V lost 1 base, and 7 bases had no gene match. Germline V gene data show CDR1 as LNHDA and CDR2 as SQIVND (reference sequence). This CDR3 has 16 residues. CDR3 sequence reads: CASSIVAGTGLYEQYF. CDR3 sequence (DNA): TGTGCCAGTAGTATAGTCGCCGGGACAGGGCTCTACGAGCAGTACTTC.

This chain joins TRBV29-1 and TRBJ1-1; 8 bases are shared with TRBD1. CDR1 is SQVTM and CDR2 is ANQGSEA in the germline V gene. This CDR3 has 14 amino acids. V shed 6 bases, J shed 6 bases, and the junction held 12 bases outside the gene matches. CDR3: CSVLLQGADPEAFF. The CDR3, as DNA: TGCAGCGTCCTATTGCAGGGGGCGGACCCTGAAGCTTTCTTT.

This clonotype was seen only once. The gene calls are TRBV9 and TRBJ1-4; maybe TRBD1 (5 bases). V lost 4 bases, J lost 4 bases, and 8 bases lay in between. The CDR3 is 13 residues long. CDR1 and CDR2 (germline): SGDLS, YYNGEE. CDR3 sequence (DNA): TGTGCCAGCAGCTGGGGCAGTAATGAAAAACTGTTTTTT. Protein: CASSWGSNEKLFF.

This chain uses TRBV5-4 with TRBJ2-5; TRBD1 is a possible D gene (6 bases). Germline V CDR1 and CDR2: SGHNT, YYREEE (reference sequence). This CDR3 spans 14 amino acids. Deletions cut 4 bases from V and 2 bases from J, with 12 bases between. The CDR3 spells CASSQDSTQETQYF. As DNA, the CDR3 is TGTGCCAGCAGCCAGGACAGCACGCAAGAGACCCAGTACTTC.

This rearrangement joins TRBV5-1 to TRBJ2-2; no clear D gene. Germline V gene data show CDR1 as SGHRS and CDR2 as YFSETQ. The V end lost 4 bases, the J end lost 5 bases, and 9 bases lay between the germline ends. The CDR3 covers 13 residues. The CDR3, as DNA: TGCGCCAGCAGCGCAGTGGGAACCGGGGAGCTGTTTTTT. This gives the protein CASSAVGTGELFF. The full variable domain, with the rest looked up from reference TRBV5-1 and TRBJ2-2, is KAGVTQTPRYLIKTRGQQVTLSCSPISGHRSVSWYQQTPGQGLQFLFEYFSETQRNKGNFPGRFSGRQFSNSRSEMNVSTLELGDSALYLCASSAVGTGELFFGEGSRLTVL.

CDR3 DNA: TGTGCCAGCAGAACCGGGACAAAACCCGATGAGCAGTTCTTC. Translated, it gives CASRTGTKPDEQFF. The gene calls are TRBV2 and TRBJ2-1; possibly TRBD1 for D (6 bases). Trimming left V 6 bases short and J 8 bases short, with 17 bases between. The CDR3 length is 14 residues. Germline V gene sequence: CDR1 SNHLY, CDR2 FYNNEI.

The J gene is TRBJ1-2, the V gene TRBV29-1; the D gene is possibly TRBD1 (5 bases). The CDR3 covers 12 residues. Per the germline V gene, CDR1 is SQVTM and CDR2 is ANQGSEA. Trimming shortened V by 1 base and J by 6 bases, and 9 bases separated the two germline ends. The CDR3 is CSVEAGFDGYTF. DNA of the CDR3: TGCAGCGTTGAAGCAGGGTTTGATGGCTACACCTTC.